Presented here are 32 T cell receptor beta chains from one specimen sequenced in a study of T-cell reconstitution after alpha-beta-depleted transplantation in children. Preparing the TCRbeta library involved the use of unique molecular identifiers. MiXCR was run by TCRdb on the PCR reads, yielding one entry per CDR3 protein. In the table there are around 500,000 distinct CDR3 sequences, under 25% of which are singletons. The input for sequencing was PBMCs, mostly from graft donor cells, taken 360 days after TCRalphabeta/CD19-depleted stem cell transplant. The receptors here all came from a boy under two years old who had a stem cell transplant for acute myeloid leukemia, so the T cells may come from the graft donor.

This clonotype was counted ten times or more. This chain connects TRBV28 to TRBJ1-1, with D possibly being TRBD1 (6 bases). Germline-derived CDR1 and CDR2 are MDHEN and SYDVKM. Trimming took 6 bases from V and 5 from J, leaving 16 bases between them. This CDR3 has 14 amino acids. This CDR3 is CASRPPGAGTEAFF. The DNA for the CDR3 is TGTGCCAGCAGACCACCAGGGGCGGGAACTGAAGCTTTCTTT.

This clonotype has at least ten counts. V is TRBV12-3 or TRBV12-4 and J is TRBJ2-1; a weak D match, TRBD1 (6 bases). The CDR3 consists of 15 residues. V was shortened by 2 bases and J by 3 bases, with 11 bases between the two germline ends. CDR3 sequence: CASSLWGQNYNEQFF. As DNA, the CDR3 is TGTGCCAGCAGTTTATGGGGGCAGAACTACAATGAGCAGTTCTTC.

This clonotype was counted only a few times. V gene TRBV20-1 combines with J gene TRBJ1-5, with no clear D. The CDR3 runs to 13 residues. CDR1 DFQATT and CDR2 SNEGSKA come from the germline V gene (reference sequence). Trimming took off 2 bases at V and 2 bases at J, with 7 bases between the two ends. CDR3 nucleotide sequence: TGCAGTGCTAGAATTGGGGGCAATCAGCCCCAGCATTTT. Translated, it gives CSARIGGNQPQHF.

This clonotype was counted between two and nine times. V gene TRBV11-3 combines with J gene TRBJ2-2; a weak D match, TRBD1 (5 bases). Per the germline V gene, CDR1 is SGHNT and CDR2 is YENEEA. The CDR3 is made up of 17 amino acids. V lost 5 bases to trimming and J lost 3 bases, with 19 bases between them. Here the CDR3 reads CASSPQQDSHDTGELFF. Written as DNA, the CDR3 is TGTGCCAGCAGCCCGCAACAGGATTCCCATGACACCGGGGAGCTGTTTTTT.

Ten or more counts support this clonotype. The V call is TRBV28, the J call TRBJ2-2; D is unresolved. The germline V gene encodes CDR1 MDHEN and CDR2 SYDVKM. This CDR3 has 13 residues. Trimming shortened V by 6 bases and J by 3 bases, and 8 bases separated the two germline ends. The CDR3 nucleotides are TGTGCCAGCAGGATACTGGACACCGGGGAGCTGTTTTTT. This encodes CASRILDTGELFF.

This rearrangement joins TRBV12-3 or TRBV12-4 to TRBJ1-1, with TRBD1 as a possible D gene (6 bases). Trimming removed 3 bases at V and 1 base at J, with 12 bases between. The CDR3 sequence is 15 residues long. The CDR3 region is CASSFRQGSNTEAFF. Here the CDR3 DNA reads TGTGCCAGCAGTTTCCGTCAGGGGTCGAACACTGAAGCTTTCTTT.

Many counts were recorded for this clonotype. Here the CDR3 DNA reads TGCAGTGCTAGAGACGGATCCAATCAGCCCCAGCATTTT. It translates to CSARDGSNQPQHF. The V gene is TRBV20-1, the J gene TRBJ1-5; D remains ambiguous. CDR1 and CDR2 (germline): DFQATT, SNEGSKA (reference sequence). This CDR3 has 13 amino acids. V was trimmed by 0 bases and J by 3 bases, leaving 6 bases between them.

The V call is TRBV5-6, the J call TRBJ2-1; TRBD2 matches at 15 bases. The CDR3 is made up of 15 amino acids. Trimming at V came to 2 bases and at J to 8 bases, leaving 2 bases not matched to a gene. Germline loops: CDR1 SGHDT, CDR2 YYEEEE. DNA of the CDR3: TGTGCCAGCAGCTTCCGGACTAGCGGGGGGGATGAGCAGTTCTTC. It translates to CASSFRTSGGDEQFF.

This clonotype was counted at least ten times. The chain joins TRBV6-5 to TRBJ1-6, with D perhaps TRBD1 (5 bases). The CDR3 is made up of 16 amino acids. CDR1 MNHEY and CDR2 SVGAGI come from the germline V gene. Between the trimmed V and J ends, which lost 2 bases and 13 bases, there was a span of 21 bases. The CDR3 loop reads CASSYKPGDGLSPLHF. The CDR3 nucleotides read TGTGCCAGCAGTTACAAACCGGGGGACGGCCTTTCGCCCCTCCACTTT.

The V and J genes are TRBV6-4 and TRBJ2-7; 10 bases match TRBD1. This CDR3 is built from 15 residues. Germline CDR1 is MRHNA and CDR2 is SNTAGT. The CDR3 region has the DNA TGCTGCTGCAGTGGCTCGACAGGGGGCAACTACGAGCAGTACGTC. It yields the protein CCCSGSTGGNYEQYV.

This clonotype came up a few times. The chain joins TRBV7-8 to TRBJ2-5, with 9 bases matching TRBD1. V was clipped by 6 bases and J by 5 bases; unmatched bases: 4. The CDR3 contains 13 residues. Germline V CDR1 and CDR2: SGHVS, FQNEAQ. In DNA, the CDR3 is TGTGCCAGCAGTGGGACAGGGTATGAGACCCAGTACTTC. It codes for CASSGTGYETQYF.

The chain employs TRBV11-1 and TRBJ2-1, with 9 bases that match TRBD2. CDR3 length: 18 residues. Per germline, CDR1 SGHAT and CDR2 FQDESV (reference sequence). Unmatched junction bases numbered 15, after V lost 5 bases and J lost 4 bases. The CDR3 here is CASSMGGGASYRYNEQFF. The CDR3 DNA reads as TGTGCCAGCAGCATGGGCGGGGGGGCCAGTTACCGATACAATGAGCAGTTCTTC.

The V and J genes are TRBV4-3 and TRBJ2-5; no clear D. This CDR3 is built from 13 residues. V was trimmed by 1 base and J by 2 bases, leaving 5 bases between them. Germline CDR1 is LGHNA and CDR2 is YSLEER. CDR3 sequence: CASSQVIQETQYF. CDR3 nucleotides: TGCGCCAGCAGCCAAGTGATTCAAGAGACCCAGTACTTC.

The genes are TRBV20-1 and TRBJ1-1, with D perhaps TRBD1 (5 bases). The CDR3 contains 14 residues. Germline lookup yields CDR1 DFQATT and CDR2 SNEGSKA (reference sequence). V was cut by 5 bases and J by 1 base, with 14 bases left in between. The CDR3 spells CSAFPDGTNTEAFF. In DNA form, the CDR3 reads TGCAGTGCTTTCCCAGACGGGACGAACACTGAAGCTTTCTTT.

The table lists this clonotype with many counts. The rearrangement joins TRBV19 to TRBJ2-2, with D perhaps TRBD1 (6 bases). The CDR3 is 14 residues long. Germline V lookup: CDR1 LNHDA, CDR2 SQIVND (reference sequence). V was cut by 4 bases and J by 5 bases, with 11 bases left in between. Written as DNA, the CDR3 is TGTGCCAGTAGTACTGGACAGCTGACCGGGGAGCTGTTTTTT. It yields the protein CASSTGQLTGELFF.

The DNA for the CDR3 is TGTGCCAGCAGTTACAGGACGCTCGCTAGCACAGATACGCAGTATTTT. Amino acids: CASSYRTLASTDTQYF. The chain is built from TRBV6-5 and TRBJ2-3; D unresolved. This CDR3 comprises 16 residues. In germline, CDR1 is MNHEY, CDR2 SVGAGI. V was pared by 2 bases and J by 0 bases, with 12 bases between.

The chain joins TRBV19 to TRBJ2-1; possibly TRBD1 or TRBD2 for D (5 bases each). V was cut by 10 bases and J by 2 bases, with 12 bases left in between. This CDR3 has 13 residues. The germline CDR1 and CDR2 sequences are LNHDA and SQIVND (reference sequence). CDR3 bases: TGTGCCATTTCCCCGGGGCCCTACAATGAGCAGTTCTTC. Translation: CAISPGPYNEQFF.

This clonotype was found many times. J is TRBJ2-1 and V is TRBV5-1; 14 bases agree with TRBD2. Germline V gene lookup returns CDR1 SGHRS and CDR2 YFSETQ. The CDR3 runs to 18 residues. Trimming took 1 base from V and 5 from J; bases not matched to a gene: 8. The CDR3 nucleotides read TGCGCCAGCAGCTTGAGGACTAGCGGGGGGTGGATCCACAATGAGCAGTTCTTC. Translated: CASSLRTSGGWIHNEQFF. Full variable domain (missing parts from reference TRBV5-1 and TRBJ2-1): KAGVTQTPRYLIKTRGQQVTLSCSPISGHRSVSWYQQTPGQGLQFLFEYFSETQRNKGNFPGRFSGRQFSNSRSEMNVSTLELGDSALYLCASSLRTSGGWIHNEQFFGPGTRLTVL.

Ten or more counts support this clonotype. The J gene is TRBJ2-3, the V gene TRBV29-1; the D is unclear. Germline CDR1 is SQVTM and CDR2 is ANQGSEA. The germline V and J ends were trimmed by 0 bases and 5 bases, with 6 bases remaining between them. The CDR3 runs 12 residues. CDR3 residues: CSVEDLGDTQYF. In DNA form, the CDR3 reads TGCAGCGTTGAAGATCTTGGAGATACGCAGTATTTT.

This clonotype was seen a few times. J is TRBJ2-5 and V is TRBV20-1; D is unclear. The V end was cut by 5 bases, the J end by 6 bases, with 7 bases between. Germline V gene sequence: CDR1 DFQATT, CDR2 SNEGSKA (reference sequence). The CDR3 has 10 residues. CDR3 DNA: TGCAGTGCTCCCCTAAAGACCCAGTACTTC. Protein: CSAPLKTQYF.

This clonotype was seen a few times. The J gene is TRBJ2-5, the V gene TRBV7-2, with 9 bases that match TRBD1. The CDR3 loop spans 17 amino acids. Per the germline V gene, CDR1 is SGHTA and CDR2 is FQGNSA. After removal of 5 bases from V and 2 bases from J, the junction contained 12 bases not matched to a gene. The CDR3 region is CASSADTGGGAQETQYF. CDR3 sequence (DNA): TGTGCCAGCAGCGCTGACACAGGGGGCGGTGCTCAAGAGACCCAGTACTTC.

The chain has TRBV20-1 and TRBJ2-1; the match to TRBD2 covers 9 bases. Germline CDR1 and CDR2: DFQATT and SNEGSKA (reference sequence). The CDR3 runs to 18 residues. The ends lost 1 base at V and 2 bases at J; junction bases unmatched: 12. The CDR3 sequence is CSARGGGASVLTYNEQFF. CDR3 DNA: TGCAGTGCTAGAGGCGGGGGGGCCTCGGTCCTCACCTACAATGAGCAGTTCTTC.

This clonotype came up once. J is TRBJ1-6 and V is TRBV20-1; the D gene is possibly TRBD1 (5 bases). Germline CDR1 is DFQATT and CDR2 is SNEGSKA (reference sequence). Trimming shortened V by 0 bases and J by 5 bases, and 17 bases separated the two germline ends. This CDR3 is built from 17 residues. CDR3 in amino acids: CSARDGGRGSDNSPLHF. The CDR3 DNA sequence: TGCAGTGCTAGAGATGGGGGGAGGGGATCCGATAATTCACCCCTCCACTTT.

This clonotype was counted ten times or more. The rearrangement uses TRBV29-1 and TRBJ1-2; weak D call: TRBD1 (6 bases). The CDR3 totals 11 residues. Germline CDR1 and CDR2: SQVTM and ANQGSEA. V was trimmed by 6 bases and J by 6 bases, leaving 11 bases between them. The chain's CDR3 is CSVAGEDGYTF. For the CDR3, the DNA is TGCAGCGTCGCAGGGGAGGATGGCTACACCTTC.

The sample holds many counts of this clonotype. The V gene is TRBV11-2, the J gene TRBJ2-2; possibly TRBD2 for D (5 bases). Germline V gene sequence: CDR1 SGHAT, CDR2 FQNNGV. Trimming cost V 5 bases and J 0 bases, with 16 bases left between them. This CDR3 has 17 residues. The CDR3 DNA follows: TGTGCCAGCAGCCGAGTTGGGAGTCACCCGAACACCGGGGAGCTGTTTTTT. Amino acid sequence: CASSRVGSHPNTGELFF.

This clonotype was seen repeatedly, ten times or more. The chain carries TRBV6-6 and TRBJ2-1; 8 bases are shared with TRBD1. V lost 5 bases to trimming and J lost 8 bases; unmatched junction nucleotides: 2. The CDR3 runs 12 residues. CDR1 and CDR2 from the germline V gene are MNHNY and SVGAGI (reference sequence). DNA for the CDR3: TGTGCCAGCAGTAGGGGACAGGATGAGCAGTTCTTC. Amino acid sequence: CASSRGQDEQFF.

The rearrangement uses TRBV2 and TRBJ1-6, with 8 nucleotides matching TRBD1. CDR1 is SNHLY, CDR2 FYNNEI, per germline. The CDR3 runs to 14 residues. The V segment lost 9 bases and the J segment 7 bases; nucleotides outside the gene matches: 8. The chain's CDR3 is CASPATGANSPLHF. The CDR3 DNA reads as TGTGCCAGTCCCGCGACAGGGGCGAATTCACCCCTCCACTTT.

CDR3 nucleotide sequence: TGCGCCAGCAGTCGGACTGTCAATGAGCAGTTCTTC. Translation: CASSRTVNEQFF. The rearrangement joins TRBV5-1 to TRBJ2-1, with D perhaps TRBD2 (5 bases). This CDR3 is 12 amino acids long. Germline V CDR1 and CDR2: SGHRS, YFSETQ. The ends were cut back, 5 bases at V and 6 bases at J, with 9 bases in the middle. Full variable domain (rest looked up from reference TRBV5-1 and TRBJ2-1): KAGVTQTPRYLIKTRGQQVTLSCSPISGHRSVSWYQQTPGQGLQFLFEYFSETQRNKGNFPGRFSGRQFSNSRSEMNVSTLELGDSALYLCASSRTVNEQFFGPGTRLTVL.

This rearrangement joins TRBV12-3 or TRBV12-4 to TRBJ2-7; unclear D gene. The CDR3 consists of 13 residues. V lost 4 bases and J lost 7, with 14 bases in between. The CDR3, as DNA: TGTGCCAGCAGTTCAGAGACTGGGTGGGAGCAGTACTTC. Protein product: CASSSETGWEQYF.

V and J are TRBV28 and TRBJ2-1; D not resolved. CDR3 length: 13 residues. Trimming left V 6 bases short and J 4 bases short, with 10 bases between. Germline-derived CDR1 and CDR2 are MDHEN and SYDVKM. CDR3 DNA sequence: TGTGCCAGCAGGCCAACAGTTTACAATGAGCAGTTCTTC. Its translation is CASRPTVYNEQFF.

This clonotype was seen a few times. This chain links TRBV5-1 with TRBJ2-3; D gene unclear. Germline lookup yields CDR1 SGHRS and CDR2 YFSETQ. Trimming cost V 0 bases and J 3 bases, with 8 bases left between them. The CDR3 is 14 residues long. As DNA, the CDR3 is TGCGCCAGCAGCTTGGATCTGGTGACAGATACGCAGTATTTT. It translates to CASSLDLVTDTQYF.

This clonotype was recorded at least ten times. For the CDR3, the DNA is TGTGCCAGCAGCCCTCACCTAGTTGTAGGTTTCACTGAAGCTTTCTTT. It translates to CASSPHLVVGFTEAFF. The chain combines TRBV7-9 with TRBJ1-1, with unresolved D. CDR1 SEHNR and CDR2 FQNEAQ come from the germline V gene (reference sequence). There are 16 residues in the CDR3. V was clipped by 5 bases and J by 4 bases, with 20 bases between them.